These 13 T cell receptor beta chains came from one sample sequenced in a study of blood T cell repertoires in COVID-19. Method: immunoSEQ multiplex PCR; TCRdb's copy keeps in-frame clones and lacks some. The table shows 84,000 or so clones, with roughly 77% occurring only once. The sequenced material came from peripheral blood. Receptors were obtained from a human donor in a cohort sampled during active COVID-19.

The V gene is TRBV5-5, the J gene TRBJ2-7; 7 nucleotides align to TRBD1. After removal of 2 bases from V and 0 bases from J, the junction contained 2 bases not matched to a gene. From germline, CDR1 is SGHKS and CDR2 YYEKEE (reference sequence). The CDR3 is 14 residues long. The CDR3 DNA reads TGTGCCAGCAGCTTCGGGGACAGCTCCTACGAGCAGTACTTC. It codes for CASSFGDSSYEQYF.

In its sample, this clone was seen a few times. The chain employs TRBV7-8 and TRBJ1-5; TRBD1 matches at 7 bases. V dropped 4 bases and J dropped 7; count of bases not matched to a gene: 7. From germline, CDR1 is SGHVS and CDR2 FQNEAQ. The CDR3 has 14 amino acids. CDR3 in DNA: TGTGCCAGCAGCTCTATACAGGGGTTACAGCCCCAGCATTTT. Its protein is CASSSIQGLQPQHF.

This sequence joins TRBV6-5 and TRBJ2-6; tentative D call: TRBD1 (6 bases). The CDR3 covers 15 residues. V lost 8 bases to trimming and J lost 4 bases, with 15 bases between them. Germline CDR1 and CDR2: MNHEY and SVGAGI. The CDR3 DNA reads as TGTGCCAGCTCTCTCGAGGGGGTAGGGGCCAACGTCCTGACTTTC. Its translation is CASSLEGVGANVLTF.

The CDR3 sequence: CASSESWGRLAPSYEQYF. The CDR3, as DNA: TGCGCCAGCAGTGAGTCGTGGGGTAGGCTAGCGCCTTCCTACGAGCAGTACTTC. V and J are TRBV10-1 and TRBJ2-7, with D possibly TRBD2 on 6 matching bases. With 0 bases removed from V and 1 base from J, the gap between germline ends came to 19 bases. Per the germline V gene, CDR1 is WNHNN and CDR2 is SYGVQD (reference sequence). The CDR3 has 18 amino acids.

The CDR3 spells CASSLDRVRSEQYF. CDR3 in DNA: TGTGCCAGCAGCTTAGACAGGGTAAGGAGCGAGCAGTACTTC. V usage is TRBV7-2 and J usage is TRBJ2-7; the D gene is possibly TRBD1 (6 bases). Trimming pared 1 base from V and 6 bases from J, leaving 13 bases between. This CDR3 region has 14 residues. CDR1 and CDR2 (germline): SGHTA, FQGNSA.

Of note for this clone: The identical CDR3 is also encoded by other nucleotide sequences in the sample. The chain links TRBV13 to TRBJ1-3, with D possibly being TRBD1 (5 bases). The V and J ends lost 0 bases and 1 base respectively, with 7 bases between them. Germline lookup yields CDR1 PRHDT and CDR2 FYEKMQ (reference sequence). The CDR3 runs 15 residues. The CDR3 DNA follows: TGTGCCAGCAGCTTAGGGGGGGGTTCTGGAAACACCATATATTTT. Translating it yields CASSLGGGSGNTIYF. The full variable domain, its missing parts supplied by reference TRBV13 and TRBJ1-3, is AAGVIQSPRHLIKEKRETATLKCYPIPRHDTVYWYQQGPGQDPQFLISFYEKMQSDKGSIPDRFSAQQFSDYHSELNMSSLELGDSALYFCASSLGGGSGNTIYFGEGSWLTVV.

The rearrangement uses TRBV6-2 or TRBV6-3 and TRBJ1-1; 7 bases agree with TRBD1. Germline lookup yields CDR1 MNHEY and CDR2 SVGEGT. CDR3 length: 14 residues. V lost 7 bases and J lost 8; bases outside the gene matches: 13. CDR3 loop: CASTPNRGLREAFF. The DNA of the CDR3 is TGTGCCAGCACCCCCAACAGGGGCCTCCGGGAAGCTTTCTTT.

The CDR3: CASSLGAFSGQNTGELFF. For the CDR3, the DNA is TGTGCCAGCAGCTTAGGGGCTTTTTCGGGACAGAACACCGGGGAGCTGTTTTTT. J is TRBJ2-2 and V is TRBV7-9; weak D call: TRBD1 (6 bases). CDR3 length equals 18 residues. V was clipped by 1 base and J by 1 base, with 16 bases between them. CDR1 and CDR2 from the germline V gene are SEHNR and FQNEAQ (reference sequence). Supplemented by reference TRBV7-9 and TRBJ2-2, the full variable domain reads DTGVSQNPRHKITKRGQNVTFRCDPISEHNRLYWYRQTLGQGPEFLTYFQNEAQLEKSRLLSDRFSAERPKGSFSTLEIQRTEQGDSAMYLCASSLGAFSGQNTGELFFGEGSRLTVL.

This chain joins TRBV7-9 and TRBJ2-7; D possibly corresponds to TRBD2 (7 bases). CDR1 and CDR2 (germline): SEHNR, FQNEAQ (reference sequence). This CDR3 is built from 14 residues. Trimming removed 7 bases from V and 6 bases from J, with 19 bases in between. The DNA for the CDR3 is TGTGCCAGCACCTTGGGGGGGCAAGGAGGCGAGCAGTACTTC. It is translated as CASTLGGQGGEQYF.

V usage is TRBV7-6 and J usage is TRBJ2-1, with D possibly matching TRBD2 (5 bases). Germline V gene sequence: CDR1 SGHVS, CDR2 FNYEAQ. Trimming took 0 bases from V and 10 from J, leaving 10 bases between them. The CDR3 covers 13 residues. This chain's CDR3 is CASSLAGGGEQFF. The CDR3 nucleotides read TGTGCCAGCAGCTTAGCGGGCGGCGGGGAGCAGTTCTTC.

The chain links TRBV4-1 to TRBJ1-2, with a weak D call TRBD1 (6 bases). Trimming stripped 1 base from V and 4 bases from J, with 13 bases between. Per germline, CDR1 MGHRA and CDR2 YSYEKL. This CDR3 has 15 residues. CDR3 residues: CASSQAGGRGYGYTF. CDR3 in DNA: TGCGCCAGCAGCCAAGCGGGGGGCCGAGGCTATGGCTACACCTTC.

This clone occurred once. The rearrangement joins TRBV27 to TRBJ2-3, with TRBD2 as a possible D gene (5 bases). V gave up 5 bases and J gave up 9 bases, with 18 bases separating them. The CDR3 loop spans 14 amino acids. Germline CDR1 reads MNHEY; CDR2 reads SMNVEV (reference sequence). CDR3 nucleotides: TGTGCCAGCAGTCCTCGGACTCACCTTCTCACGCAGTATTTT. It codes for CASSPRTHLLTQYF.

The rearrangement links TRBV18 to TRBJ2-3; 13 nucleotides align to TRBD2. V shed 3 bases, J shed 3 bases, and the junction held 9 bases outside the gene matches. Germline V lookup: CDR1 KGHSH, CDR2 LQKENI. This CDR3 has 18 residues. The CDR3 nucleotides read TGTGCCAGCTCACCGGACCTATTACTAGCGGGGGGGACAGATACGCAGTATTTT. It yields the protein CASSPDLLLAGGTDTQYF.